A few counts support the clone carrying this T cell receptor beta chain. No antigen is known for it. Here immunoSEQ multiplex PCR was the method, and the copy in TCRdb shows in-frame clones only, minus some. The sample lists 780,000 or so clones; 55% to 75% were seen once. The record originates from a study of shared clonotypes between healthy human individuals. As for the study in general: The donor pool was made up of two women and three men aged 18 to 49. The study, taken as a whole, reports: Depth of sequencing was expected to influence donor clonotype sharing. When compared with the clonotypes that were shared by all four sorted-subset donors, the non-shared clonotypes turned out to have lower generation probabilities.

Germline V lookup: CDR1 MNHNY, CDR2 SVGAGI (reference sequence). Trimming stripped 6 bases from V and 4 bases from J, with 17 bases between. The CDR3 spans 15 residues. The sequence came from a woman aged 30 to 39 in good health. The sample was memory CD4+ T cells sorted from blood. This sample's subset: CD45RA-negative fraction. This sequence joins TRBV6-6 and TRBJ2-3, with D uncertain. The CDR3 sequence is CASSQRIGPSDTQYF. The CDR3 DNA reads as TGTGCCAGCAGCCAAAGGATAGGACCGTCAGATACGCAGTATTTT.